This entry features one T cell receptor beta chain sequence. Original data processing: Using reference gene primer amplification, nucleated cell counts were estimated. The protocol was immunoSEQ multiplex PCR, while the TCRdb copy is restricted to in-frame clones and leaves out a portion. V and J calls and clone size come straight from that table; D and trimming were deduced from the DNA. Here the sample spans approximately 280,000 clones, around 88% being singletons. The sample originates from a study of blood T cell repertoires in COVID-19. Background on the study: Specimens from acute and convalescent COVID-19 originated in the United States, Italy and Spain. T cells, B-cell-depleted T cells, or PBMCs supplied cDNA or gDNA.

This CDR3 spans 18 amino acids. V lost 6 bases and J 3 bases, leaving 24 bases between the germline ends. Germline lookup yields CDR1 MNHEY and CDR2 SMNVEV (reference sequence). Sample: peripheral blood. The chain joins TRBV27 to TRBJ2-4; D possibly corresponds to TRBD2 (7 bases). The source of this sequence is a woman between 25 and 40 years old who had recovered from COVID-19. CDR3 DNA sequence: TGTGCCAGCAGCACTATAGGGGTGTTAGGGGGGGGCAAAAACATTCAGTACTTC. Translated, it gives CASSTIGVLGGGKNIQYF.